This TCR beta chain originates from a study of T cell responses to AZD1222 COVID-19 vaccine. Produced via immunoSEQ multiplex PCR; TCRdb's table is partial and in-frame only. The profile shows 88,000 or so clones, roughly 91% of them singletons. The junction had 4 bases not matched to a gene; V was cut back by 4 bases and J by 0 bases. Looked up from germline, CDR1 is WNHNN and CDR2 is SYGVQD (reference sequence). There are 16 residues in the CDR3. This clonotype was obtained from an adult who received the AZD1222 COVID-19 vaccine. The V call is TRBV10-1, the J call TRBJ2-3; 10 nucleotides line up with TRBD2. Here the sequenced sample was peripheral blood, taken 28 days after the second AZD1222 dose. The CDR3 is CASSVTSGPSTDTQYF. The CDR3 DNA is TGCGCCAGCAGTGTGACTAGCGGGCCCAGCACAGATACGCAGTATTTT.